This T cell receptor (beta chain) originates from a study of shared clonotypes between healthy human individuals (dated by TCRdb to 2018 to 2021). Notes on the research overall: Two women and a few men aged 18 to 49 years were included in the cohort. The study deeply sequenced blood TCR repertoires of about 5 healthy adults to estimate repertoire size and the extent of clonotype sharing between individuals. Libraries were prepared and TCR repertoires were sequenced by different laboratories using diverse techniques, in order to increase sequencing depth and limit assay-specific biases. Leukapheresis yielded between about 0.9 and 8.9 billion PBMCs per donor. For each donor, CD4 naive and CD4 memory were each given three plates, CD8 naive was given two plates, and CD8 memory was given one plate.

The donors were healthy, HIV-negative adults with no recently reported acute infections or vaccinations. All donors were Caucasian adults living in Nashville, Tennessee, USA. CD4+ T cells were enriched by magnetic negative selection, after which naive cells were positively selected on CD45RA and the negative fraction was taken as the memory subset. After blood collection by leukapheresis, PBMCs were isolated using Ficoll-Histopaque density gradient centrifugation and then cryopreserved in the vapor phase of liquid nitrogen. Purity and quantity of every magnetically sorted T cell population were checked by analytical flow cytometry. Each sorted fraction had its genomic DNA isolated and then quantified by UV absorbance on a Nanodrop 2000c. About this clone: The antigen it recognizes is unknown. No base quality information exists; no much larger clone differs at one position.

Summary of the overall study and its limitations: Larger estimated clonotype richness was generally found for naive subsets than for memory subsets. Because the study included a small number of donors, the genetic and exposure-history diversity represented was limited. Compared with non-shared clonotypes, clonotypes shared by all four sorted-subset donors had higher generation probabilities. Based on pairwise subsampling, the degree of clonotype sharing among donors was expected to be affected by sequencing depth. Rarefaction of sorted-subset datasets indicated incomplete sequencing despite the large sequencing depth. Sampling was restricted to blood, and TCR repertoires in tissue are likely to differ from TCR repertoires in blood. Approximately 5% of naive CD4, roughly 3.5% of naive CD8, about 2.1% of memory CD4, and about 0.4% of memory CD8 clonotypes were shared across a few donors.

Using the deep immunoSEQ assay, multiplex PCR amplified TCR CDR3 regions from genomic DNA. Extracted genomic DNA from each cell subset was spread evenly across all wells of several immunoSEQ 96-well plates, with each plate serving as a replicate. For sorted subsets, around 0.2 ug genomic DNA, equal to 25,000 to 35,000 T cell genomes, was loaded into each replicate PCR. Purified libraries were measured with a Qubit 3.0 fluorometer, size-checked on a Bioanalyzer 2100, and measured again with the KAPA Library Quantification kit. Each immunoSEQ 96-well plate was sequenced on its own single-read 150-cycle Illumina NextSeq 550 flow cell. The original pipeline was this. The immunoSEQ output contained only junctional sequences without quality scores, so filtering could not match that applied to full-length reads. Sequences were annotated with PyIR, a Python wrapper for IgBLAST v1.9, and V/J genes and CDR3 were assigned using IMGT germline references. Any read was removed if the V/J assignment was weak (E-value above 1e-6), the CDR3 was missing, or the read contained stop codons, out-of-frame junctions, or ambiguous translated residues. A V3J clonotype was defined by an identical inferred V gene, J gene, and CDR3 amino acid sequence. Percentage overlap between repertoires was calculated by dividing the number of shared unique clonotypes by the size of the smaller repertoire. Richness of each repertoire was evaluated using RTK rarefaction, the Chao1 estimator, and Recon v2.1 estimates of unobserved clonotypes. For all TCRbeta clonotypes obtained by the gDNA method from a few donors, generation probabilities were computed with OLGA. TCRdb took over this immuneACCESS table, retaining in-frame rearrangements with V and J assigned. Such tables are incomplete; in checked studies, under half of the missing clones stem from an unresolved V gene, and the remainder is unexplained. For V, J and clone size, that table is used; D and trimming come from the DNA. The sample records about 980,000 clones, approximately 80% of which are singletons. About 1.5% of the sample belongs to the ten largest clones.

The CDR3, from cysteine to phenylalanine, totals 16 residues. The entry retains the CDR3 DNA only, 48 bases that are in frame from base 1. CDR1 and CDR2 are drawn from the germline V gene: SGHRS, YFSETQ. V is pared back by 4 bases and J by 5 bases, with 16 bases lying between the germline termini. The sequence derives from a man younger than 35 in good health. What was sequenced was memory CD4+ T cells sorted from blood. The sample's cell subset or site label, decoded: CD45RA-negative fraction. Recombination joined TRBV5-1 with TRBJ1-6; 5 matching bases give a weak D call of TRBD1. The DNA sequence follows: TGCGCCAGCAGCCAGGGAAGCGGACTTCATAATTCACCCCTCCACTTT. This codes for CASSQGSGLHNSPLHF.